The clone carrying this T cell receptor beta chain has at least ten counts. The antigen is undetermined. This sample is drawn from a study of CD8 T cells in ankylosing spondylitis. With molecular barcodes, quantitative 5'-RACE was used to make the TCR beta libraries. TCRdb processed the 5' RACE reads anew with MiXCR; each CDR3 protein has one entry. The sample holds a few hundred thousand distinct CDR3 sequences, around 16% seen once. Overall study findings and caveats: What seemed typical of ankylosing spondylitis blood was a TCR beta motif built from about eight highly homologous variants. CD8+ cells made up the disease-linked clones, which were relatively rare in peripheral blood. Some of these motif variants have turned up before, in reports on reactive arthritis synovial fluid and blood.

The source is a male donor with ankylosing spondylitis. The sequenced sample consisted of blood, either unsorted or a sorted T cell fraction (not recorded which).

The CDR3 DNA sequence: TGCAGCGTTGAGGGGTTGGAACACCAAGAGACCCAGTACTTC. Translating gives CSVEGLEHQETQYF. This rearrangement joins TRBV29-1 to TRBJ2-5; no reliable D call. Germline V CDR1 and CDR2: SQVTM, ANQGSEA. CDR3 length: 14 amino acids. The V end was cut by 3 bases, the J end by 0 bases, with 11 bases between.